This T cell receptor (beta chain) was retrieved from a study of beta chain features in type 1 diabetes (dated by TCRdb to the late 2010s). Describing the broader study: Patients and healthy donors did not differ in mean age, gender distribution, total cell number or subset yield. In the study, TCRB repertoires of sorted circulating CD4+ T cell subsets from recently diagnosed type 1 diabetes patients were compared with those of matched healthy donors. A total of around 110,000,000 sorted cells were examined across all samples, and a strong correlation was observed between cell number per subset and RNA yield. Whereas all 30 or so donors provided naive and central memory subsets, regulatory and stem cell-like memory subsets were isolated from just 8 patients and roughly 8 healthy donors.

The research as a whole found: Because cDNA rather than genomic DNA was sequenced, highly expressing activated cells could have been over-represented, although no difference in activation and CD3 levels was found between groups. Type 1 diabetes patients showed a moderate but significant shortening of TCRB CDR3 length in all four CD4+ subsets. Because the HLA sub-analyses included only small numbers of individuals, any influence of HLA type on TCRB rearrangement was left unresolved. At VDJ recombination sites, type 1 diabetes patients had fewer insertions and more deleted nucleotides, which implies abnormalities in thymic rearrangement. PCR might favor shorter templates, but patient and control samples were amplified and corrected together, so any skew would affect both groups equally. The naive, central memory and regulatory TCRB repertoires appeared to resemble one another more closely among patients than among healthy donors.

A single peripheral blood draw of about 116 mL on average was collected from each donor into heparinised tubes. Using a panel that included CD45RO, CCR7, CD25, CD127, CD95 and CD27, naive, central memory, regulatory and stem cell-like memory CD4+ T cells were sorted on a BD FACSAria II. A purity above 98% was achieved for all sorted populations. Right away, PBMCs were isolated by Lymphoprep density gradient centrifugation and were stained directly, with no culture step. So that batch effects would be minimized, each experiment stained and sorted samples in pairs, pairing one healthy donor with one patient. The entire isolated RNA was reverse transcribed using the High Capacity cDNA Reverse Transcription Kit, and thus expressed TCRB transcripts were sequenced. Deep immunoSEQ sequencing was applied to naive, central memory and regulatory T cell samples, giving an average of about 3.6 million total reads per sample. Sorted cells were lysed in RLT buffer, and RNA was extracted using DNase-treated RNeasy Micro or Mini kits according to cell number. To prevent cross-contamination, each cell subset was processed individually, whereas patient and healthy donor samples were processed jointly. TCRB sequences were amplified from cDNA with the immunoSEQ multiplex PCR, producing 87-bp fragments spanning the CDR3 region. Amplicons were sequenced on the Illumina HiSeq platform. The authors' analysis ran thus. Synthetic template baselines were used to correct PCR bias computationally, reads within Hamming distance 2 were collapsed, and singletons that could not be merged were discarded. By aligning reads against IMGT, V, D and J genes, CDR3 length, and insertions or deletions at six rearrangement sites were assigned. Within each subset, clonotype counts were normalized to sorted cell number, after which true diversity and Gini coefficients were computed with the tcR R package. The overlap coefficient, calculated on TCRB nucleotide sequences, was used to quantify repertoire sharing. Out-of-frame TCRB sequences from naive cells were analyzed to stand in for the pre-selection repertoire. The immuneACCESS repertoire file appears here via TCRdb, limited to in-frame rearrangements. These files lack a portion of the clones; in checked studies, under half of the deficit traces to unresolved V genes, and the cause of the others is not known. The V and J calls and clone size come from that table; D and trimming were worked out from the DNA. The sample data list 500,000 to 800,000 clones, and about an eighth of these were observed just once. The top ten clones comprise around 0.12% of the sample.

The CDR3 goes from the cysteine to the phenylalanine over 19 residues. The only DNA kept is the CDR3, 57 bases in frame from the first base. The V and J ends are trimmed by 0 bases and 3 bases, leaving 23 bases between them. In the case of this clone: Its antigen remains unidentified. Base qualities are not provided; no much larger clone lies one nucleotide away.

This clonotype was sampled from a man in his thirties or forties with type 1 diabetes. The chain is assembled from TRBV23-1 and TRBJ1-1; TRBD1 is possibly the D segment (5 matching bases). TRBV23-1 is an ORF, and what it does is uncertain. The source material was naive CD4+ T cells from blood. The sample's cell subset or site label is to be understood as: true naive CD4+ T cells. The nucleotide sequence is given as TGCGCCAGCAGTCAATCGAGCGCGGGGCGCGGGGCGCGGGACACTGAAGCTTTCTTT. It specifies CASSQSSAGRGARDTEAFF.